One sample yielded the 8 T cell receptor beta chains listed below, sequenced in a study of blood T cell repertoires in COVID-19. Using immunoSEQ multiplex PCR, the repertoire was profiled, and TCRdb retains in-frame clones only, with some absent. The sample includes a few hundred thousand clones, more than 75% of them seen just once. Sequenced input: peripheral blood. The receptors originated from a woman aged 70-85 years with COVID-19, enrolled during active disease.

The chain couples TRBV19 to TRBJ1-6; D perhaps matches TRBD1 (5 bases). This CDR3 spans 14 amino acids. V was trimmed by 7 bases and J by 13 bases, leaving 20 bases between them. Looked up from germline, CDR1 is LNHDA and CDR2 is SQIVND (reference sequence). The CDR3 sequence: CASTLVGGDFPLHF. CDR3 DNA sequence: TGTGCCAGTACCCTCGTGGGGGGGGATTTCCCCCTCCACTTT.

The chain links TRBV19 to TRBJ2-2; 10 bases are a match to TRBD1. Germline CDR1 is LNHDA and CDR2 is SQIVND (reference sequence). CDR3 length: 16 amino acids. The V and J ends lost 6 bases and 6 bases, in that order; junction bases with no gene match: 10. DNA of the CDR3: TGTGCCAGTAGCCCAGAGACAGGGGGCGGATCCGGGGAGCTGTTTTTT. The encoded protein is CASSPETGGGSGELFF.

V and J are TRBV9 and TRBJ1-2; D not certain. This CDR3 is 15 amino acids long. The V end lost 0 bases, the J end lost 1 base, and 10 bases lay between the germline ends. Germline CDR1 reads SGDLS; CDR2 reads YYNGEE. The CDR3 region is CASSVGVGSNYGYTF. CDR3 nucleotides: TGTGCCAGCAGCGTAGGCGTCGGGAGTAACTATGGCTACACCTTC.

This rearrangement joins TRBV10-3 to TRBJ1-6, with a weak D call TRBD1 (6 bases). CDR3 length: 15 amino acids. With 6 bases removed from V and 10 bases from J, the gap between germline ends came to 19 bases. Germline CDR1 reads ENHRY; CDR2 reads SYGVKD. CDR3 region: CAISAGTGMGSPLHF. CDR3 in DNA: TGTGCCATCAGCGCCGGTACAGGGATGGGATCACCCCTCCACTTT.

The chain links TRBV10-3 to TRBJ2-3; D possibly corresponds to TRBD2 (6 bases). CDR1 is ENHRY and CDR2 is SYGVKD in the germline V gene. Trimming took 7 bases from V and 7 from J, leaving 21 bases between them. This CDR3 spans 15 amino acids. CDR3 loop: CAIKASDLPLYTQYF. Written as DNA, the CDR3 is TGTGCCATCAAGGCTAGCGACCTACCACTTTATACGCAGTATTTT.

The genes are TRBV27 and TRBJ2-7, with 9 bases matching TRBD2. The CDR3 covers 15 residues. V was pared by 6 bases and J by 4 bases, with 10 bases of the junction left unmatched. Germline V gene data show CDR1 as MNHEY and CDR2 as SMNVEV (reference sequence). The CDR3 loop is CASRNMASGTYEQYF. The CDR3 nucleotides are TGTGCCAGCAGAAACATGGCTAGCGGGACGTACGAGCAGTACTTC.

This clone has just one count. This sequence joins TRBV28 and TRBJ1-6; no clear D gene. Trimming stripped 6 bases from V and 6 bases from J, with 6 bases between. The germline CDR1 and CDR2 sequences are MDHEN and SYDVKM. The CDR3 loop spans 12 amino acids. DNA of the CDR3: TGTGCCAGCAGCTCTCCTAATTCACCCCTCCACTTT. This gives the protein CASSSPNSPLHF.

V and J are TRBV5-1 and TRBJ1-1; D is undetermined. CDR3 length: 12 residues. CDR1 is SGHRS and CDR2 is YFSETQ in the germline V gene. Trimming pared 5 bases from V and 3 bases from J, leaving 8 bases between. The CDR3 spells CASSPPDTEAFF. CDR3 nucleotide sequence: TGCGCCAGCAGTCCACCGGACACTGAAGCTTTCTTT.